Following are 8 T cell receptor beta chains from one sample sequenced in a study of blood T cells in healthy people across ages (dated by TCRdb to the mid-2010s). Libraries were made using 5' RACE. Sequenced on an Illumina HiSeq 2500. A second roughly 6 to 12 cycle PCR used a sample-barcoded 5' primer and a J-beta primer mix. TCRdb's own reprocessing of the public reads used fastp at Q25 and MiXCR and kept productive beta chains. Every distinct CDR3 protein forms one entry, paired with its most common genes and DNA. For this sample there are approximately 1.5 million distinct CDR3 sequences; approximately 32% appear just once. The leading ten clones occupy 11% of the sample. The sequencing input was blood. These receptors were taken from a woman between 25 and 40 years old in good health.

The chain links TRBV9 to TRBJ2-1; TRBD2 aligns across 10 bases. This CDR3 is 17 amino acids long. Germline V CDR1 and CDR2: SGDLS, YYNGEE. V lost 3 bases, J lost 10 bases, and 16 bases stayed unmatched. The CDR3 loop reads CASSGLAKRGGRGEQFF. In nucleotides, the CDR3 is TGTGCCAGCAGCGGACTGGCTAAGCGGGGGGGCCGGGGGGAGCAGTTCTTC. The whole variable domain, filled in from reference TRBV9 and TRBJ2-1, reads DSGVTQTPKHLITATGQRVTLRCSPRSGDLSVYWYQQSLDQGLQFLIQYYNGEERAKGNILERFSAQQFPDLHSELNLSSLELGDSALYFCASSGLAKRGGRGEQFFGPGTRLTVL.

The V gene is TRBV3-1, the J gene TRBJ2-1, with D possibly being TRBD2 (5 bases). The CDR3 is 15 residues long. Looked up from germline, CDR1 is LGHDT and CDR2 is YNNKEL (reference sequence). With 4 bases removed from V and 3 bases from J, the gap between germline ends came to 13 bases. The CDR3 DNA reads TGTGCCAGCAGCCTAGGGAGCGACATCTACAATGAGCAGTTCTTC. It yields the protein CASSLGSDIYNEQFF.

This clonotype was seen a few times. The chain links TRBV27 to TRBJ2-1; the D is unclear. The CDR3 is 14 amino acids. V was clipped by 3 bases and J by 2 bases, with 8 bases between them. The V gene's germline CDR1 is MNHEY and CDR2 SMNVEV (reference sequence). The CDR3: CASSLSDPYNEQFF. CDR3 bases: TGTGCCAGCAGTTTGAGTGATCCCTACAATGAGCAGTTCTTC.

This clonotype appeared a few times. The chain carries TRBV9 and TRBJ1-2; no reliable D call. The CDR3 sequence is 14 residues long. Germline CDR1 and CDR2: SGDLS and YYNGEE. V lost 2 bases to trimming and J lost 3 bases, with 11 bases between them. The DNA for the CDR3 is TGTGCCAGCAGCGTCTCGGCGGAGGACTATGGCTACACCTTC. Amino acids: CASSVSAEDYGYTF.

This clonotype turned up a few times. The chain couples TRBV7-3 to TRBJ2-1; D not certain. CDR3 size: 14 residues. V lost 0 bases and J 6 bases, leaving 9 bases between the germline ends. Germline V gene data show CDR1 as SGHTA and CDR2 as FQGTGA. The CDR3 DNA follows: TGTGCCAGCAGCTTAACCGGCGAAAGCAATGAGCAGTTCTTC. This encodes CASSLTGESNEQFF.

The table lists this clonotype with a few counts. The chain joins TRBV3-1 to TRBJ2-1; the match to TRBD2 covers 11 bases. The CDR3 spans 15 residues. Per the germline V gene, CDR1 is LGHDT and CDR2 is YNNKEL (reference sequence). The J segment lost 10 bases and the V segment lost 3 bases, leaving 8 bases of the junction unmatched. For the CDR3, the DNA is TGTGCCAGCAGCCAGACTAGCGGGATTTTATCCGAGCAGTTCTTC. It translates to CASSQTSGILSEQFF.

This clonotype appeared a few times. Germline is not matched at one junction end, which may reflect a read error. The V call is TRBV5-5, the J call TRBJ1-5; 11 nucleotides line up with TRBD1. Germline V CDR1 and CDR2: SGHKS, YYEKEE (reference sequence). This CDR3 has 15 residues. The CDR3 here is CANSKGQGDYQPQHF. CDR3 nucleotide sequence: TGTGCCAACAGCAAGGGACAGGGGGACTACCAGCCCCAGCATTTT.

The chain links TRBV27 to TRBJ1-2; TRBD1 might be the D (6 bases). CDR1 MNHEY and CDR2 SMNVEV come from the germline V gene (reference sequence). The ends were cut back, 5 bases at V and 3 bases at J, with 16 bases in the middle. The CDR3 length is 15 residues. In DNA, the CDR3 is TGTGCCAGCAGTCCCGGTGGGGGCAGGGACTATGGCTACACCTTC. This gives the protein CASSPGGGRDYGYTF.